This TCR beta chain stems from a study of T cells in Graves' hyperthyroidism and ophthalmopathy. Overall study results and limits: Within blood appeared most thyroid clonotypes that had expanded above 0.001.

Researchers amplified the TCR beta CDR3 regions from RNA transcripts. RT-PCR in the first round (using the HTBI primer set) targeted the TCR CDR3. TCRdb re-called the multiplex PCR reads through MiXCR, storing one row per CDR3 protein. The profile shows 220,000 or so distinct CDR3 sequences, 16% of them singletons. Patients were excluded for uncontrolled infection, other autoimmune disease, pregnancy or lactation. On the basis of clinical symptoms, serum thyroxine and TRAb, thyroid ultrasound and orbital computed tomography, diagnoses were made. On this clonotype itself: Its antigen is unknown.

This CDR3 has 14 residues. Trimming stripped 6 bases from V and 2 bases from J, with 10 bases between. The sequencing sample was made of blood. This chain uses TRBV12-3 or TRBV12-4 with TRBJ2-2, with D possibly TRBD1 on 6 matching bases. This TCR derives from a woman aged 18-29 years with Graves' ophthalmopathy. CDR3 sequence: CASRTDRNTGELFF. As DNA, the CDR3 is TGTGCCAGCAGGACGGACAGAAACACCGGGGAGCTGTTTTTT.